One sample yielded the 20 T cell receptor beta chains listed below, sequenced in a study of CD8+CD57+ T cells in acquired aplastic anemia. The template used for profiling TCR beta VDJ and CDR3 was genomic DNA. TCRdb used MiXCR to reprocess the reads, holding one entry per CDR3 protein. The sample includes roughly 290,000 distinct CDR3 sequences, under 60% of them seen just once. Patients included in sequencing had previously demonstrated CD8+CD57+ cell expansion by flow cytometry. The sequenced sample was sorted CD4+, CD8+, or CD8+CD57+ T cells (not recorded which) from PBMCs. The origin of the receptors is a human donor with aplastic anemia.

The gene calls are TRBV20-1 and TRBJ1-1, with TRBD1 as a possible D gene (6 bases). This CDR3 has 14 amino acids. Deletions cut 3 bases from V and 1 base from J, with 12 bases between. CDR1 is DFQATT, CDR2 SNEGSKA, per germline (reference sequence). CDR3 sequence reads: CSARGGHPNTEAFF. CDR3 nucleotide sequence: TGCAGTGCTAGGGGGGGACACCCGAACACTGAAGCTTTCTTT.

The J gene is TRBJ1-6, the V gene TRBV10-3; tentatively, D is TRBD1 (5 bases). Germline CDR1 and CDR2: ENHRY and SYGVKD. CDR3 length: 14 residues. Between the trimmed V and J ends, which lost 5 bases and 5 bases, there was a span of 10 bases. The CDR3 region is CAISPGQDNSPLHF. CDR3 in DNA: TGTGCCATCAGTCCTGGACAAGATAATTCACCCCTCCACTTT.

This clonotype was picked up one time. The chain combines TRBV5-1 with TRBJ2-5; D could derive from TRBD1 or TRBD2 (5 bases each). V was clipped by 0 bases and J by 5 bases, with 11 bases between them. Germline values: CDR1 SGHRS, CDR2 YFSETQ. The CDR3 is made up of 14 amino acids. The CDR3 sequence is CASSLGDGVETQYF. The CDR3 DNA follows: TGCGCCAGCAGCTTGGGGGACGGGGTGGAGACCCAGTACTTC.

The rearrangement joins TRBV9 to TRBJ1-2; the D gene is possibly TRBD1 (6 bases). CDR3 length: 15 residues. Trimming cost V 3 bases and J 5 bases, with 17 bases left between them. Germline V gene sequence: CDR1 SGDLS, CDR2 YYNGEE. The CDR3 DNA reads TGTGCCAGCAGCGAGGGGGGGGGTGGAGTGTATGGCTACACCTTC. This codes for CASSEGGGGVYGYTF.

The J gene is TRBJ2-3, the V gene TRBV24-1, with a weak D call TRBD2 (5 bases). Per germline, CDR1 KGHDR and CDR2 SFDVKD. The CDR3 contains 15 residues. V dropped 3 bases and J dropped 6 bases, with 15 bases sitting between them. The CDR3 DNA sequence: TGTGCCACCAGTGATATGCTAGCTGGGCTGGATACGCAGTATTTT. The encoded protein is CATSDMLAGLDTQYF.

This clonotype was counted at least ten times. The chain has TRBV7-9 and TRBJ2-7; perhaps TRBD1 as D (5 bases). Trimming cost V 5 bases and J 0 bases, with 14 bases left between them. Looked up from germline, CDR1 is SEHNR and CDR2 is FQNEAQ (reference sequence). The CDR3 covers 15 residues. CDR3 in amino acids: CASSHPAGHSYEQYF. The CDR3 bases are TGTGCCAGCAGCCACCCAGCAGGGCACTCCTACGAGCAGTACTTC.

The CDR3 region has the DNA TGTGCCAGCAGCTTAGCGGGCGGGGTTGGGGATGAGCAGTTCTTC. Residues: CASSLAGGVGDEQFF. This chain links TRBV7-6 with TRBJ2-1, with a weak D call TRBD2 (6 bases). Germline V CDR1 and CDR2: SGHVS, FNYEAQ. The CDR3 runs 15 residues. Trimming took 0 bases from V and 8 from J, leaving 14 bases between them.

The chain has TRBV7-6 and TRBJ2-2; possibly TRBD1 or TRBD2 for D (6 bases each). Germline CDR1 is SGHVS and CDR2 is FNYEAQ. Between the trimmed V and J ends, which lost 4 bases and 6 bases, there was a span of 21 bases. The CDR3 loop spans 17 amino acids. As DNA, the CDR3 is TGTGCCAGCAGCTCAGTCGTGGGGGGCGGGGACGCCGGGGAGCTGTTTTTT. Protein sequence: CASSSVVGGGDAGELFF. The full variable domain, with the rest looked up from reference TRBV7-6 and TRBJ2-2, is GAGVSQSPRYKVTKRGQDVALRCDPISGHVSLYWYRQALGQGPEFLTYFNYEAQQDKSGLPNDRFSAERPEGSISTLTIQRTEQRDSAMYRCASSSVVGGGDAGELFFGEGSRLTVL.

This clonotype has a count of ten or more. V usage is TRBV5-1 and J usage is TRBJ1-3, with 9 bases aligning to TRBD1. The V and J ends lost 4 bases and 2 bases, in that order; junction bases with no gene match: 4. The CDR3 length is 15 residues. The V gene's germline CDR1 is SGHRS and CDR2 YFSETQ. The CDR3 region is CASSPQGAAGNTIYF. The CDR3 DNA sequence: TGCGCCAGCAGCCCACAGGGGGCGGCTGGAAACACCATATATTTT.

V is TRBV13 and J is TRBJ2-1, with D possibly matching TRBD2 (5 bases). The CDR3 sequence is 16 residues long. The V gene's germline CDR1 is PRHDT and CDR2 FYEKMQ (reference sequence). V was clipped by 5 bases and J by 0 bases, with 14 bases between them. CDR3: CASSSRKGSSYNEQFF. The CDR3 nucleotides are TGTGCCAGCAGCAGTAGGAAAGGGAGCTCCTACAATGAGCAGTTCTTC. The full variable domain, in which reference TRBV13 and TRBJ2-1 provide the parts outside the CDR3, is AAGVIQSPRHLIKEKRETATLKCYPIPRHDTVYWYQQGPGQDPQFLISFYEKMQSDKGSIPDRFSAQQFSDYHSELNMSSLELGDSALYFCASSSRKGSSYNEQFFGPGTRLTVL.

The chain links TRBV29-1 to TRBJ1-5, with D perhaps matching TRBD1 (5 bases). The V and J ends lost 7 bases and 0 bases respectively, with 16 bases between them. From germline, CDR1 is SQVTM and CDR2 ANQGSEA. The CDR3 is 15 amino acids. CDR3 bases: TGCAGCGCCTCCTTGGGGGGGGGTAGCAATCAGCCCCAGCATTTT. This translates into CSASLGGGSNQPQHF. Complete variable domain (other parts from reference TRBV29-1 and TRBJ1-5): SAVISQKPSRDICQRGTSLTIQCQVDSQVTMMFWYRQQPGQSLTLIATANQGSEATYESGFVIDKFPISRPNLTFSTLTVSNMSPEDSSIYLCSASLGGGSNQPQHFGDGTRLSIL.

This chain joins TRBV19 and TRBJ1-1, with 7 nucleotides matching TRBD1. Per the germline V gene, CDR1 is LNHDA and CDR2 is SQIVND (reference sequence). The CDR3 length is 14 residues. Trimming at V came to 4 bases and at J to 5 bases, leaving 7 bases not matched to a gene. The CDR3 nucleotides are TGTGCCAGTAGTACAAGACAGGGTAGGACTGAAGCTTTCTTT. Translating it yields CASSTRQGRTEAFF.

This chain uses TRBV7-2 with TRBJ2-5; TRBD2 agrees at 11 bases. Germline V gene data show CDR1 as SGHTA and CDR2 as FQGNSA. Trimming removed 6 bases from V and 5 bases from J; junction bases left unmatched: 2. The CDR3 runs to 13 residues. CDR3 residues: CASSTSGGETQYF. The DNA for the CDR3 is TGTGCCAGCAGTACTAGCGGGGGTGAGACCCAGTACTTC.

As DNA, the CDR3 is TGTGCCAGCAGCTTGGGGACACGCGCTTTCTTT. Its translation is CASSLGTRAFF. This chain joins TRBV5-6 and TRBJ1-1; maybe TRBD1 (5 bases). The V gene lost 0 bases and the J gene lost 11 bases, with 8 bases spanning the gap. CDR1 and CDR2 (germline): SGHDT, YYEEEE. The length of the CDR3 is 11 residues.

This clonotype showed up many times. The rearrangement links TRBV4-2 to TRBJ2-5; 7 bases map to TRBD2. There are 17 residues in the CDR3. With 4 bases clipped from V and 3 bases from J, the junction kept 14 bases outside the gene matches. CDR1 is LGHNA and CDR2 is YNFKEQ in the germline V gene. The CDR3 sequence is CASSPSGQAGREETQYF. The CDR3 region has the DNA TGTGCCAGCAGCCCCAGCGGGCAAGCGGGGAGGGAAGAGACCCAGTACTTC.

This chain links TRBV7-9 with TRBJ2-7, with D possibly TRBD1 on 6 matching bases. The V end lost 8 bases, the J end lost 3 bases, and 11 bases lay between the germline ends. The CDR3 contains 12 residues. Per germline, CDR1 SEHNR and CDR2 FQNEAQ (reference sequence). This CDR3 is CASSKGGYEQYF. The CDR3 DNA follows: TGTGCCAGCTCAAAAGGGGGCTACGAGCAGTACTTC.

This clonotype was found many times. This chain links TRBV18 with TRBJ2-1, with TRBD1 matching over 12 bases. Trimming took 2 bases from V and 14 from J; bases not matched to a gene: 4. Germline V gene data show CDR1 as KGHSH and CDR2 as LQKENI. The CDR3 extends over 13 amino acids. The CDR3 DNA sequence: TGTGCCAGCTCACCAGGGACAGGGGGCGTTAAGTTCTTC. This gives the protein CASSPGTGGVKFF.

V gene TRBV15 combines with J gene TRBJ2-4, with TRBD1 matching over 7 bases. The CDR3 is made up of 15 amino acids. Germline trimming cut 0 bases from V and 6 bases from J; bases unmatched to any gene: 5. Germline V gene sequence: CDR1 LNHNV, CDR2 YYDKDF (reference sequence). The CDR3, as DNA: TGTGCCACCAGCAGAGATGTGGCAGGGGGAAACATTCAGTACTTC. The encoded protein is CATSRDVAGGNIQYF.

CDR3 nucleotides: TGTGCCATCAGCGAGCAGGGACAGGCTGGAAACACCATATATTTT. Translation: CAISEQGQAGNTIYF. The rearrangement uses TRBV10-3 and TRBJ1-3; 8 bases match TRBD1. The CDR3 is made up of 15 amino acids. Germline assignment: CDR1 ENHRY and CDR2 SYGVKD. V lost 6 bases, J lost 2 bases, and 6 bases stayed unmatched.

The V and J genes are TRBV6-1 and TRBJ2-7; TRBD2 might be the D (7 bases). Per the germline V gene, CDR1 is MNHNS and CDR2 is SASEGT. CDR3 length: 15 amino acids. The V end lost 3 bases, the J end lost 5 bases, and 17 bases lay between the germline ends. DNA for the CDR3: TGTGCCAGCAGTGAGAACACTGAGGGGGGGAACGAGCAGTACTTC. It yields the protein CASSENTEGGNEQYF.